A selection of T cell receptor beta chains follows, all from one sample in a study of identical twins. A single record per CDR3 protein comes from TCRdb applying MiXCR to the 5' RACE reads. Of more than 250,000 distinct CDR3 sequences in the sample, less than 9% were seen once. These records were also assigned to another study, of yellow fever vaccine responses in identical twins.

The sequenced sample was memory (CD45RO+) T cells sorted from blood. The receptors originated from a woman between 18 and 29 years old in good health. Both conserved end residues are part of each CDR3. D genes are given only for firm matches. Not every row has a clone size; where given, it reads once, few, many or a size class.

11	TRBV11-2	TRBJ1-2	few	.	TGTGCCAGCAGCTTCAGAGGGGGCTACACCTTC	CASSFRGGYTF
16	TRBV9	TRBJ1-6	many	.	TGTGCCAGCAGCGAGAGACAGGACTGGCGTAATTCACCCCTCCACTTT	CASSERQDWRNSPLHF
14	TRBV10-3	TRBJ2-7	many	TRBD2	TGTGCCATCAGAGATAGCGGGGCCTCCTACGAGCAGTACTTC	CAIRDSGASYEQYF
11	TRBV24-1	TRBJ1-2	few	.	TGTGCCACCAGTGAAAGGGGTCGCTACACCTTC	CATSERGRYTF
15	TRBV15	TRBJ2-1	few	TRBD2	TGTGCCACCAGCAAAAAAAGGACTAGTTACAATGAGCAGTTCTTC	CATSKKRTSYNEQFF
18	TRBV24-1	TRBJ2-3	few	TRBD2	TGTGCCACCAGTGACCACATACGGGGGACTAAACACGCAGATACGCAGTATTTT	CATSDHIRGTKHADTQYF
13	TRBV7-3	TRBJ2-4	.	TRBD2	TGTGCCGATTTAGCGGGAGGGGAAAACATTCAGTACTTC	CADLAGGENIQYF
13	TRBV6-4	TRBJ2-1	.	TRBD2	TGTGCCAGCCAAGGACTAGACGGCAATGAGCAGTTCTTC	CASQGLDGNEQFF
16	TRBV3-1	TRBJ2-1	many	.	TGTGCCAGCAGCCAAGATCACAGTTTCCTGTACAATGAGCAGTTCTTC	CASSQDHSFLYNEQFF
12	TRBV25-1	TRBJ2-5	few	.	TGTGCCAGCAAACACAACCAAGAGACCCAGTACTTC	CASKHNQETQYF
13	TRBV20-1	TRBJ2-1	many	TRBD1	TGCAGTGCCTCGGACAGGTGGGACAATGAGCAGTTCTTC	CSASDRWDNEQFF
15	TRBV12-3/TRBV12-4	TRBJ1-1	.	.	TGTGCCAGCATCTGGAGGAGGGAAGTGAACACTGAAGCTTTCTTT	CASIWRREVNTEAFF
14	TRBV7-2	TRBJ1-3	.	.	TGTGCCAGCAGCTTCATGGGTTCTGGAAACACCATATATTTT	CASSFMGSGNTIYF
15	TRBV29-1	TRBJ2-3	many	.	TGCAGCGTTGCAGCCTTAGCGGCCGGGACAGATACGCAGTATTTT	CSVAALAAGTDTQYF
14	TRBV10-2	TRBJ2-2	.	.	TGCGCCAGCACCAGACTTAGACGCACCGGGGAGCTGTTTTTT	CASTRLRRTGELFF
14	TRBV7-3	TRBJ2-1	few	.	TGTGCCAGCAGCTTACAGGGGAGATACAATGAGCAGTTCTTC	CASSLQGRYNEQFF
16	TRBV18	TRBJ1-1	many	.	TGTGCCAGCTCACCCAGTTGGGGCGGGATTACAGGAGAAGCTTTCTTT	CASSPSWGGITGEAFF
15	TRBV19	TRBJ2-1	few	TRBD1	TGTGCCAGTATCTCAGGTGGGACAGGTAACAATGAGCAGTTCTTC	CASISGGTGNNEQFF
16	TRBV7-2	TRBJ1-5	many	TRBD1	TGTGCCAGCAGCCCCCAGACAGGGGTTAGCAATCAGCCCCAGCATTTT	CASSPQTGVSNQPQHF
13	TRBV21-1	TRBJ1-1	many	.	TGTGCCAGCAGCAAAAGGGGGCGGACTGAAGCTTTCTTT	CASSKRGRTEAFF
14	TRBV27	TRBJ1-5	many	.	TGTGCCAGCAGGGAGGGACAAAGCAATCAGCCCCAGCATTTT	CASREGQSNQPQHF
14	TRBV12-3/TRBV12-4	TRBJ2-1	many	TRBD2	TGTGCCAGCAGTTACGAGGGAGGGCCTTTCGAGCAGTTCTTC	CASSYEGGPFEQFF
16	TRBV24-1	TRBJ2-1	.	.	TGTGCCACCAGTGATTCCGCTGGGAATACCTACAATGAGCAGTTCTTC	CATSDSAGNTYNEQFF
15	TRBV6-1	TRBJ2-2	few	.	TGTGCCAGCAAGCTGAAACCTGCGAGCACCGGGGAGCTGTTTTTT	CASKLKPASTGELFF
12	TRBV20-1	TRBJ2-2	few	.	TGCAGTGCTAGACACGGCACCGGGGAGCTGTTTTTT	CSARHGTGELFF
18	TRBV4-1	TRBJ2-2	few	.	TGCGCCAGCAGCCAAGATTCGGCGGGCTTCGCGAACACCGGGGAGCTGTTTTTT	CASSQDSAGFANTGELFF
15	TRBV24-1	TRBJ2-5	few	TRBD1	TGTGCCACCAGTGACCGGGGACAGCCAGGGGAGACCCAGTACTTC	CATSDRGQPGETQYF
14	TRBV10-3	TRBJ2-2	few	.	TGTGCCATCAGGGGACAAGTCAACACCGGGGAGCTGTTTTTT	CAIRGQVNTGELFF